What follows are 32 T cell receptor beta chains derived from one specimen sequenced in a study of T-cell memory formation after mild COVID-19. TCRdb analysed the 5' RACE reads with MiXCR anew, one entry per CDR3 protein. The table lists roughly 300,000 distinct CDR3 sequences, roughly an eighth of them singletons, with about a fifth in the top ten. The sequencing input was PBMCs or a T cell subset sorted from them (not recorded which). These receptors were taken from a man aged 18 to 30 who had mild COVID-19 (a few samples of this study predate the infection). Cell type and time point are not known.

The J gene is TRBJ2-2, the V gene TRBV5-1, with D tentatively TRBD1 (5 bases). The CDR3 runs 13 residues. Germline CDR1 and CDR2: SGHRS and YFSETQ. The V and J ends lost 2 bases and 4 bases respectively, with 6 bases between them. DNA for the CDR3: TGCGCCAGCAGCTTTAGGGGCACCGGGGAGCTGTTTTTT. Amino acid sequence: CASSFRGTGELFF.

In this sample, this clonotype turned up many times. This chain links TRBV11-2 with TRBJ2-3, with TRBD2 identical over 8 bases. The germline gives CDR1 SGHAT, CDR2 FQNNGV. The CDR3 has 14 amino acids. With 5 bases clipped from V and 3 bases from J, the junction kept 4 bases outside the gene matches. In DNA form, the CDR3 reads TGTGCCAGCAGCGGCGGACTAGCAACAGATACGCAGTATTTT. This encodes CASSGGLATDTQYF.

This clonotype has just a few counts. The chain carries TRBV18 and TRBJ2-7; a weak D match, TRBD1 (6 bases). The CDR3 contains 14 residues. CDR1 and CDR2 (germline): KGHSH, LQKENI. V was shortened by 4 bases and J by 2 bases, with 12 bases between the two germline ends. The CDR3: CASSRRGPPYEQYF. The CDR3 DNA reads TGTGCCAGCTCACGCAGGGGCCCACCCTACGAGCAGTACTTC. The full variable domain, completed using reference TRBV18 and TRBJ2-7, is NAGVMQNPRHLVRRRGQEARLRCSPMKGHSHVYWYRQLPEEGLKFMVYLQKENIIDESGMPKERFSAEFPKEGPSILRIQQVVRGDSAAYFCASSRRGPPYEQYFGPGTRLTVT.

This clonotype was detected only a few times. The rearrangement joins TRBV7-2 to TRBJ2-3; D may match TRBD1 or TRBD2 (5 bases each). The germline V gene has CDR1 SGHTA and CDR2 FQGNSA. V shed 5 bases and J shed 1 base, with 16 bases lying between them. The CDR3 spans 16 residues. The CDR3 DNA reads TGTGCCAGCAGCAGAGGGGTACATGTAGGCACAGATACGCAGTATTTT. Protein product: CASSRGVHVGTDTQYF. The full variable domain, completed using reference TRBV7-2 and TRBJ2-3, is GAGVSQSPSNKVTEKGKDVELRCDPISGHTALYWYRQSLGQGLEFLIYFQGNSAPDKSGLPSDRFSAERTGGSVSTLTIQRTQQEDSAVYLCASSRGVHVGTDTQYFGPGTRLTVL.

This clonotype appeared a few times. J is TRBJ2-3 and V is TRBV20-1, with 9 bases identical to TRBD2. Germline loops: CDR1 DFQATT, CDR2 SNEGSKA (reference sequence). V trimming: 3 bases; J trimming: 1 base; junction bases outside the gene matches: 5. This CDR3 region has 15 residues. The CDR3 sequence is CSARGQRGGTDTQYF. The CDR3, as DNA: TGCAGTGCTAGGGGCCAGCGGGGGGGCACAGATACGCAGTATTTT.

This chain connects TRBV7-2 to TRBJ2-7; 9 positions agree with TRBD1. CDR1 and CDR2 (germline): SGHTA, FQGNSA. The CDR3 runs to 16 residues. The trim removed 0 bases at V and 4 bases at J, leaving 7 bases unmatched. The DNA for the CDR3 is TGTGCCAGCAGCTTAGCCCCCGGGACAGGGTTTTACGAGCAGTACGTC. Its protein is CASSLAPGTGFYEQYV.

This rearrangement joins TRBV9 to TRBJ2-1; 8 bases are shared with TRBD2. The CDR3 contains 15 residues. V shed 3 bases, J shed 7 bases, and the junction held 9 bases outside the gene matches. Germline loops: CDR1 SGDLS, CDR2 YYNGEE. Written as DNA, the CDR3 is TGTGCCAGCAGCGCCCGGGGGGGCCGAATTAATGAGCAGTTCTTC. The encoded protein is CASSARGGRINEQFF. The full variable domain, rest sourced from reference TRBV9 and TRBJ2-1, is DSGVTQTPKHLITATGQRVTLRCSPRSGDLSVYWYQQSLDQGLQFLIQYYNGEERAKGNILERFSAQQFPDLHSELNLSSLELGDSALYFCASSARGGRINEQFFGPGTRLTVL.

The chain recombines TRBV18 with TRBJ1-1; no clear D. The CDR3 is made up of 15 amino acids. Trimming removed 0 bases from V and 0 bases from J, with 8 bases in between. Germline V gene lookup returns CDR1 KGHSH and CDR2 LQKENI. CDR3 in DNA: TGTGCCAGCTCACCACCGACAACTATGAACACTGAAGCTTTCTTT. It is translated as CASSPPTTMNTEAFF. The variable domain in full, completed from reference TRBV18 and TRBJ1-1, reads NAGVMQNPRHLVRRRGQEARLRCSPMKGHSHVYWYRQLPEEGLKFMVYLQKENIIDESGMPKERFSAEFPKEGPSILRIQQVVRGDSAAYFCASSPPTTMNTEAFFGQGTRLTVV.

The chain combines TRBV4-3 with TRBJ1-6; D not certain. Looked up from germline, CDR1 is LGHNA and CDR2 is YSLEER. CDR3 size: 15 residues. V was pared by 0 bases and J by 5 bases, with 8 bases between. CDR3 sequence reads: CASSQDDRHNSPLHF. The CDR3 DNA is TGCGCCAGCAGCCAAGATGACCGGCATAATTCACCCCTCCACTTT.

The rearrangement uses TRBV4-3 and TRBJ2-1; D gene ambiguous. The CDR3 is 12 amino acids. Germline V lookup: CDR1 LGHNA, CDR2 YSLEER. Trimming removed 5 bases from V and 6 bases from J, with 8 bases in between. The CDR3 loop is CASSYGFNEQFF. The CDR3 nucleotides are TGCGCCAGCAGCTATGGATTCAATGAGCAGTTCTTC.

The V gene is TRBV4-1, the J gene TRBJ2-3; 9 bases match TRBD2. Germline assignment: CDR1 MGHRA and CDR2 YSYEKL. Trimming removed 1 base from V and 6 bases from J; junction bases left unmatched: 5. The CDR3 is 15 amino acids. CDR3 nucleotides: TGCGCCAGCAGCCAAGCGGGACTAGCAGATGATACGCAGTATTTT. Protein product: CASSQAGLADDTQYF.

V and J are TRBV12-3 or TRBV12-4 and TRBJ2-4; TRBD2 matches at 12 bases. V lost 4 bases to trimming and J lost 1 base; unmatched junction nucleotides: 2. The CDR3 extends over 16 amino acids. CDR3 bases: TGTGCCAGCAGTTGGACTAGCGGGGACGCCAAAAACATTCAGTACTTC. Encoded protein: CASSWTSGDAKNIQYF.

The chain recombines TRBV28 with TRBJ2-7, with TRBD1 as a possible D gene (5 bases). Trimming took 6 bases from V and 0 from J, leaving 15 bases between them. Germline V gives CDR1 MDHEN, CDR2 SYDVKM. CDR3 length: 15 residues. The CDR3 coding sequence is TGTGCCAGCAGCCCCCAGACAGAGATCTCCTACGAGCAGTACGTC. Its translation: CASSPQTEISYEQYV.

The sample holds many counts of this clonotype. The V gene is TRBV7-2, the J gene TRBJ2-1, with TRBD1 identical over 10 bases. The CDR3 has 15 amino acids. Per germline, CDR1 SGHTA and CDR2 FQGNSA. The V segment lost 4 bases and the J segment 6 bases; nucleotides outside the gene matches: 6. The CDR3 loop reads CASSSTGTGVNEQFF. The DNA of the CDR3 is TGTGCCAGCAGCTCCACCGGGACAGGGGTCAATGAGCAGTTCTTC.

In its sample, this clonotype was seen a few times. The chain carries TRBV20-1 and TRBJ2-7, with D perhaps being TRBD1 or TRBD2 (5 bases each). Deletions cut 3 bases from V and 2 bases from J, with 8 bases between. This CDR3 region has 12 residues. Germline CDR1 and CDR2: DFQATT and SNEGSKA (reference sequence). CDR3 protein: CSARRGPYEQYF. CDR3 nucleotides: TGCAGTGCTAGGAGGGGCCCCTACGAGCAGTACTTC.

This clonotype was seen only a few times. This chain connects TRBV10-2 to TRBJ2-3; 7 bases are a match to TRBD2. With V trimmed by 2 bases and J by 5 bases, 10 bases remained unmatched. CDR1 and CDR2 from the germline V gene are WSHSY and SAAADI. This CDR3 is 16 amino acids long. The CDR3 nucleotides read TGCGCCAGCAGTGAGGGGCGGCTAGCGGCGGTAGATACGCAGTATTTT. This sequence encodes CASSEGRLAAVDTQYF.

This clonotype was detected ten times or more. The V and J genes are TRBV2 and TRBJ1-4; D gene uncertain. Trimming removed 6 bases at V and 0 bases at J, with 5 bases between. CDR1 is SNHLY, CDR2 FYNNEI, per germline. The CDR3 is 13 residues long. The CDR3 reads CASRVSTNEKLFF. DNA of the CDR3: TGTGCCAGCAGGGTCTCAACTAATGAAAAACTGTTTTTT.

This clonotype was seen only a few times. The chain combines TRBV9 with TRBJ2-7, with 8 bases aligning to TRBD2. V was pared by 0 bases and J by 0 bases, with 5 bases of the junction left unmatched. The CDR3 has 16 residues. Per germline, CDR1 SGDLS and CDR2 YYNGEE. The CDR3, as DNA: TGTGCCAGCAGCGTAGGCGCAGCGGGGGTCTCCTACGAGCAGTACTTC. Translated, it gives CASSVGAAGVSYEQYF.

There are a few counts of this clonotype. This chain links TRBV7-6 with TRBJ2-5; the D gene is possibly TRBD2 (7 bases). The V and J ends lost 5 bases and 5 bases respectively, with 24 bases between them. CDR1 and CDR2 from the germline V gene are SGHVS and FNYEAQ. The CDR3 length is 17 residues. The CDR3 reads CASSGGLRGGPRETQYF. CDR3 nucleotide sequence: TGTGCCAGCAGCGGGGGACTAAGGGGGGGGCCGCGTGAGACCCAGTACTTC.

In this sample, this clonotype turned up a few times. In DNA form, the CDR3 reads TGTGCCAGCTCACCATGGGACAGTGCCTTGGGTCAGCCCCAGCATTTT. Translation: CASSPWDSALGQPQHF. J is TRBJ1-5 and V is TRBV18; the match to TRBD1 covers 7 bases. Germline loops: CDR1 KGHSH, CDR2 LQKENI. V was clipped by 2 bases and J by 6 bases; unmatched bases: 10. The CDR3 totals 16 residues.

This clonotype was seen a handful of times. The chain joins TRBV7-9 to TRBJ2-7; a weak D match, TRBD1 (6 bases). CDR1 and CDR2 from the germline V gene are SEHNR and FQNEAQ (reference sequence). V was cut by 2 bases and J by 4 bases, with 12 bases left in between. This CDR3 is built from 14 residues. The CDR3 loop is CASSLLGQPYEQYV. The DNA for the CDR3 is TGTGCCAGCAGCTTACTGGGACAACCATACGAGCAGTACGTC.

The chain uses TRBV7-9 and TRBJ2-7; D gene unclear. There are 13 residues in the CDR3. The germline V gene encodes CDR1 SEHNR and CDR2 FQNEAQ (reference sequence). V was shortened by 5 bases and J by 1 base, with 9 bases between the two germline ends. The CDR3 protein is CASSAVVSYEQYV. The CDR3 bases are TGTGCCAGCAGCGCCGTAGTTTCCTACGAGCAGTACGTC.

This chain links TRBV12-3 or TRBV12-4 with TRBJ2-4; D unresolved. The V gene lost 3 bases and the J gene lost 2 bases, with 11 bases spanning the gap. The CDR3 consists of 15 residues. The CDR3 bases are TGTGCCAGCAGTTTTCGGAGCCCTACCAAAAACATTCAGTACTTC. Translating it yields CASSFRSPTKNIQYF.

This clonotype has at least ten counts. The V call is TRBV6-2 or TRBV6-3, the J call TRBJ2-5; D not certain. The CDR3 covers 13 residues. Trimming stripped 5 bases from V and 3 bases from J, with 10 bases between. Germline lookup yields CDR1 MNHEY and CDR2 SVGEGT. The CDR3 DNA reads TGTGCCAGCAGTCCGGACGAAAAAGAGACCCAGTACTTC. Residues: CASSPDEKETQYF.

This clonotype showed up just a few times. This chain connects TRBV29-1 to TRBJ2-7, with D tentatively TRBD2 (6 bases). Germline V gene data show CDR1 as SQVTM and CDR2 as ANQGSEA. Between the trimmed V and J ends, which lost 1 base and 3 bases, there was a span of 13 bases. The CDR3 spans 14 residues. The CDR3, as DNA: TGCAGCGTTGAAGGGTCAGGGACTTACTACGAGCAGTACTTC. Encoded protein: CSVEGSGTYYEQYF.

J is TRBJ2-3 and V is TRBV20-1, with 7 bases matching TRBD2. Looked up from germline, CDR1 is DFQATT and CDR2 is SNEGSKA (reference sequence). The CDR3 runs 16 residues. The ends lost 3 bases at V and 1 base at J; junction bases unmatched: 10. Here the CDR3 reads CSARPGLGGRTDTQYF. The CDR3 DNA sequence: TGCAGTGCTAGGCCAGGACTAGGCGGACGCACAGATACGCAGTATTTT.

This clonotype was detected a few times. The chain uses TRBV12-3 or TRBV12-4 and TRBJ1-5; 11 nucleotides align to TRBD1. CDR3 length: 15 residues. J gave up 7 bases and V 3 bases, and 5 bases lay outside the gene matches. Here the CDR3 reads CASSFIGDRGQPQHF. The CDR3 nucleotides are TGTGCCAGCAGTTTCATCGGGGACAGGGGGCAGCCCCAGCATTTT.

The rearrangement links TRBV18 to TRBJ2-1, with 10 bases lining up with TRBD2. The CDR3 spans 18 residues. Trimming took 5 bases from V and 1 from J; bases not matched to a gene: 11. Germline-derived CDR1 and CDR2 are KGHSH and LQKENI. The DNA for the CDR3 is TGTGCCAGCTCAGCCCAAGAAGCGGGGGGGCCTTCCTACAATGAGCAGTTCTTC. This codes for CASSAQEAGGPSYNEQFF.

The chain combines TRBV11-1 with TRBJ2-3, with 15 bases aligning to TRBD2. The V and J ends lost 5 bases and 2 bases, in that order; junction bases with no gene match: 5. The CDR3 consists of 17 residues. Germline V gene sequence: CDR1 SGHAT, CDR2 FQDESV (reference sequence). CDR3: CASSIGTSGGNTDTQYF. The CDR3 region has the DNA TGTGCCAGCAGCATCGGGACTAGCGGGGGGAACACAGATACGCAGTATTTT.

This clonotype has just a few counts. One end of the junction does not line up with germline, which may come from a read error. The chain links TRBV7-2 to TRBJ1-6, with D possibly matching TRBD1 (5 bases). This CDR3 comprises 15 residues. Germline V gene lookup returns CDR1 SGHTA and CDR2 FQGNSA. CDR3: CASSLAIDSTPGTVW. Here the CDR3 DNA reads TGTGCCAGCAGCTTAGCGATAGACAGTACCCCAGGAACGGTGTGG.

V and J are TRBV7-2 and TRBJ2-2, with D possibly matching TRBD1 (5 bases). The CDR3 is 12 residues long. V gave up 6 bases and J gave up 6 bases, with 8 bases separating them. CDR1 and CDR2 (germline): SGHTA, FQGNSA. The CDR3 DNA follows: TGTGCCAGCAGTCGACAGCCCGGGGAGCTGTTTTTT. Protein: CASSRQPGELFF.

This clonotype was seen ten or more times. CDR3 nucleotides: TGTGCCAGCAGCTTAGGGGCAGTCCGGAACACTGAAGCTTTCTTT. Protein sequence: CASSLGAVRNTEAFF. V gene TRBV7-9 combines with J gene TRBJ1-1; D is uncertain. V was clipped by 1 base and J by 1 base, with 10 bases between them. CDR1 and CDR2 (germline): SEHNR, FQNEAQ (reference sequence). The CDR3 contains 15 residues.